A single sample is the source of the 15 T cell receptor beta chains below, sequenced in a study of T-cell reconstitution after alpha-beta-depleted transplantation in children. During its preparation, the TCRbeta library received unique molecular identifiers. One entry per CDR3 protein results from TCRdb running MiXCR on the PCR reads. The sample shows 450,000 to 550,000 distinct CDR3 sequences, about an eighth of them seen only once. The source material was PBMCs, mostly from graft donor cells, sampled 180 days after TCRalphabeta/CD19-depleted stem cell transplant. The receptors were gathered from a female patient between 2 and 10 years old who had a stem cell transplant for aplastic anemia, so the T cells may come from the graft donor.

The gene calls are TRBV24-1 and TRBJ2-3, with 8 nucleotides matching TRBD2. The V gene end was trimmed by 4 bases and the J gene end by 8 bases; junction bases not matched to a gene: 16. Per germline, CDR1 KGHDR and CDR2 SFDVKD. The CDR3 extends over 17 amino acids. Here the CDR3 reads CATSDPRTSTDRVTQYF. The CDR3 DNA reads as TGTGCCACCAGTGACCCTCGGACTAGCACGGATAGGGTTACGCAGTATTTT.

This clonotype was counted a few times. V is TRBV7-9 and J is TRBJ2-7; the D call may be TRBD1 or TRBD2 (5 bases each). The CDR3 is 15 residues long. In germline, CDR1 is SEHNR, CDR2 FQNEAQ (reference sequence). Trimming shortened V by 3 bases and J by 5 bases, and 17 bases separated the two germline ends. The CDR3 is CASSFRGATSHEQYF. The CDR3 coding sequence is TGTGCCAGCAGCTTTAGAGGGGCGACGAGTCACGAGCAGTACTTC.

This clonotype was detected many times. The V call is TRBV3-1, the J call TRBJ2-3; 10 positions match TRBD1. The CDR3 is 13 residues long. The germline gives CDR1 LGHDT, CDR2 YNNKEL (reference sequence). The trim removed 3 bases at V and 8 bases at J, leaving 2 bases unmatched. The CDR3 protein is CASSHGQGGTQYF. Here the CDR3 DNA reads TGTGCCAGCAGCCATGGACAGGGGGGTACGCAGTATTTT.

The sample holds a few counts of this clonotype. The CDR3: CASSVGTGVGPQHF. The CDR3 coding sequence is TGTGCCAGCAGCGTCGGGACAGGGGTGGGGCCCCAGCATTTT. The chain is built from TRBV9 and TRBJ1-5; 10 bases agree with TRBD1. The CDR3 runs to 14 residues. V trimming: 2 bases; J trimming: 9 bases; junction bases outside the gene matches: 5. Germline CDR1 is SGDLS and CDR2 is YYNGEE.

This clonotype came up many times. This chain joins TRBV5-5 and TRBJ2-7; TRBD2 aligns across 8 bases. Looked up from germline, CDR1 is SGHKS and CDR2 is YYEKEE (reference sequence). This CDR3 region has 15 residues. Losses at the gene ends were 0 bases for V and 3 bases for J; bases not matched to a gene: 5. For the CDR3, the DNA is TGTGCCAGCAGCTTGGTTAGCGGGAAGATCTACGAGCAGTACGTC. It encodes CASSLVSGKIYEQYV.

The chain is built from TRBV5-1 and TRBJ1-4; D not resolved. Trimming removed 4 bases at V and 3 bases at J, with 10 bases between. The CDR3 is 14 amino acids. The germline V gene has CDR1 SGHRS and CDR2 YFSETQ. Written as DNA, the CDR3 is TGCGCCAGCAGCATGTTGAGGGCTAATGAAAAACTGTTTTTT. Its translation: CASSMLRANEKLFF.

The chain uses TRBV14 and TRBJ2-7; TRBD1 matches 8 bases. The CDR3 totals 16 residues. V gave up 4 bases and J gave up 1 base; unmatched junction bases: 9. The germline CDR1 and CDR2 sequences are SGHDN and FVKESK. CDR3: CASSPPLGTGSYEQYF. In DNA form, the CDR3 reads TGTGCCAGCAGCCCCCCTTTGGGGACAGGTTCCTACGAGCAGTACTTC.

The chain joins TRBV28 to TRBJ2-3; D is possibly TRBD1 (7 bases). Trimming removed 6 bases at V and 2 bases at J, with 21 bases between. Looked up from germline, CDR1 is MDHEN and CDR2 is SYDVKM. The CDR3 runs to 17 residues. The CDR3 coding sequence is TGTGCCAGCAGAACCGATGAGGGGGCGGGATACACAGATACGCAGTATTTT. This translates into CASRTDEGAGYTDTQYF.

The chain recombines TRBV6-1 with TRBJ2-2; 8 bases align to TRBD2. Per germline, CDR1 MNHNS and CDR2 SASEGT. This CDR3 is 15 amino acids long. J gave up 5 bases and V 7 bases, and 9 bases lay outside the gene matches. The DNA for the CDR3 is TGTGCCAGCACCGCGGGGGGACCCTTTACCGGGGAGCTGTTTTTT. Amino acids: CASTAGGPFTGELFF.

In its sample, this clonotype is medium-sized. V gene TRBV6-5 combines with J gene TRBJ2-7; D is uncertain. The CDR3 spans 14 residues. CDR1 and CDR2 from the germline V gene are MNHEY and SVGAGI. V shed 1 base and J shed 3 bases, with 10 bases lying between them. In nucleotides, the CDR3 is TGTGCCAGCAGTTACTTACGGACGGGCTACGAGCAGTACTTC. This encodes CASSYLRTGYEQYF.

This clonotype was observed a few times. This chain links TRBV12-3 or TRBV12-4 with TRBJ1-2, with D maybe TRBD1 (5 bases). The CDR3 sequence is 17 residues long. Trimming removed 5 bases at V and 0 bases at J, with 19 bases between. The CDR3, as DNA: TGTGCCAGCAGTCGCCGGGACGCCCGAACCGCTAACTATGGCTACACCTTC. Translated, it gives CASSRRDARTANYGYTF.

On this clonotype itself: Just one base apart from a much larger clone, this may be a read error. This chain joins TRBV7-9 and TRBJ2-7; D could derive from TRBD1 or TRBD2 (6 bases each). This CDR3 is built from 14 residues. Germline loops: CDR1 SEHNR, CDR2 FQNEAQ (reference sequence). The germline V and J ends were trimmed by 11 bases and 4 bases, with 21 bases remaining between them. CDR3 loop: CASRGLERLYEQYV. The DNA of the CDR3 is TGTGCCTCCAGGGGACTGGAACGCCTATACGAGCAGTACGTC.

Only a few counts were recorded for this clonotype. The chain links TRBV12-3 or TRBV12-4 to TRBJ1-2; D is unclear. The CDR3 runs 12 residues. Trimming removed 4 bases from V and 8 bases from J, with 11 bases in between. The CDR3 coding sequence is TGTGCCAGCAGTTCGGGCAGGAGAGGCTACACCTTC. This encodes CASSSGRRGYTF.

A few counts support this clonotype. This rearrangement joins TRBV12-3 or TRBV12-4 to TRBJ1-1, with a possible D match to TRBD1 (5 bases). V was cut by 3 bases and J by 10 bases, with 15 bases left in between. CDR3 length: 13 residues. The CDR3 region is CASSLAGRGGAFF. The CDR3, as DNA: TGTGCCAGCAGTTTGGCCGGGCGCGGGGGAGCTTTCTTT.

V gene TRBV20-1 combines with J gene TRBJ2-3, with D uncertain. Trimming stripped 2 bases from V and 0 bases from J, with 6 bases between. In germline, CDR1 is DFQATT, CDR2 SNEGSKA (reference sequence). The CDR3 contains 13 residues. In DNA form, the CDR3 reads TGCAGTGCTAGAATTACTAGCACAGATACGCAGTATTTT. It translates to CSARITSTDTQYF.